A single TCR beta chain is shown here with its context. No antigen is known for it. The data belong to a study of T cell repertoires in cytomegalovirus infection. Across the study: Through public TCR beta signatures, both CMV infection and matching HLA type were indicated. Overall study results and limits: CMV-specific HLA-C-restricted TCR beta clonotypes dominated the ex vivo response. Summed frequency of shared TCR beta families picked out CMV carriers who also had the relevant HLA.

V was shortened by 0 bases and J by 9 bases, with 9 bases between the two germline ends. Per the germline V gene, CDR1 is SGHDN and CDR2 is FVKESK. CDR3 length: 13 amino acids. TCRdb ran MiXCR on the reads and lists one entry per CDR3 protein. This table has fewer than 200,000 distinct CDR3 sequences, under 25% appearing once. The rearrangement links TRBV14 to TRBJ2-1, with D tentatively TRBD2 (6 bases). The source material was PBMCs. The sequence came from a human donor in good health (CMV status not recorded). Some clones in this sample may be carry-over from other donors' samples. Here the CDR3 reads CASSQELASEQFF. In DNA, the CDR3 is TGTGCCAGCAGCCAAGAACTAGCAAGTGAGCAGTTCTTC.